The present TCR beta chain was sequenced within a study of identical twins. Notes on the study in general: Conclusions came from cross-sectional statistical analysis, not from following the same donors. Alpha sequences that were out-of-frame and twin-shared showed an excess of low generation probability. Cord blood beta clonotypes present at high abundance carried fewer insertions; no such pattern appeared in memory repertoires.

A universal primer site came from template switching; cDNA carried unique molecular identifiers. TCRdb processed the 5' RACE reads anew with MiXCR; each CDR3 protein has one entry. The sample includes about 530,000 distinct CDR3 sequences, around 22% of them seen just once. Remarks on this clonotype: No antigen is known for it.

The CDR3 runs to 14 residues. Losses at the gene ends were 6 bases for V and 2 bases for J; bases not matched to a gene: 5. Germline V gives CDR1 PRHDT, CDR2 FYEKMQ (reference sequence). The same sample was also studied in work on yellow fever vaccine responses in identical twins.

The rearrangement joins TRBV13 to TRBJ2-3; the match to TRBD2 covers 7 bases. The sequence derives from a woman under 30 in good health. Sequencing was carried out using CD4+ T cells sorted from blood. CDR3 residues: CASSLSGYTDTQYF. CDR3 nucleotide sequence: TGTGCCAGCAGTCTTAGCGGGTACACAGATACGCAGTATTTT.